The 31 T cell receptor beta chains in this list originate from one sample, sequenced in a study of blood T cell repertoires in COVID-19. The data were produced by immunoSEQ multiplex PCR, yet TCRdb's version contains in-frame clones alone and is incomplete. This table has roughly 380,000 clones, approximately 89% appearing once. The sequenced sample consisted of PBMCs or T cells enriched from blood (not recorded which). These receptors came from a man in his thirties or forties who had recovered from COVID-19.

J is TRBJ2-7 and V is TRBV13, with D maybe TRBD1 (6 bases). Trimming shortened V by 5 bases and J by 3 bases, and 17 bases separated the two germline ends. This CDR3 region has 15 residues. Germline V lookup: CDR1 PRHDT, CDR2 FYEKMQ (reference sequence). The chain's CDR3 is CASSPVGQGYYEQYF. For the CDR3, the DNA is TGTGCCAGCAGCCCCGTCGGGCAGGGGTACTACGAGCAGTACTTC. Looking up the rest from reference TRBV13 and TRBJ2-7 gives the full variable domain: AAGVIQSPRHLIKEKRETATLKCYPIPRHDTVYWYQQGPGQDPQFLISFYEKMQSDKGSIPDRFSAQQFSDYHSELNMSSLELGDSALYFCASSPVGQGYYEQYFGPGTRLTVT.

V and J are TRBV29-1 and TRBJ1-2, with TRBD1 as a possible D gene (5 bases). Trimming stripped 0 bases from V and 5 bases from J, with 19 bases between. The CDR3 totals 16 residues. The germline CDR1 and CDR2 sequences are SQVTM and ANQGSEA. The CDR3 nucleotides read TGCAGCGTTGAAGACAGTCGGACACCGCTCCCATATGGCTACACCTTC. Translated: CSVEDSRTPLPYGYTF. The whole variable domain, filled in from reference TRBV29-1 and TRBJ1-2, reads SAVISQKPSRDICQRGTSLTIQCQVDSQVTMMFWYRQQPGQSLTLIATANQGSEATYESGFVIDKFPISRPNLTFSTLTVSNMSPEDSSIYLCSVEDSRTPLPYGYTFGSGTRLTVV.

The J gene is TRBJ1-1, the V gene TRBV4-1, with D possibly TRBD1 on 5 matching bases. Per germline, CDR1 MGHRA and CDR2 YSYEKL. V lost 0 bases, J lost 5 bases, and 13 bases lay in between. CDR3 size: 15 residues. The CDR3 DNA follows: TGCGCCAGCAGCCAAGATTTCGGGGGGAGGACTGAAGCTTTCTTT. Its protein product is CASSQDFGGRTEAFF.

The chain combines TRBV20-1 with TRBJ2-7; TRBD2 might be the D (5 bases). The germline V gene encodes CDR1 DFQATT and CDR2 SNEGSKA (reference sequence). Trimming cost V 5 bases and J 2 bases, with 7 bases left between them. This CDR3 comprises 11 residues. CDR3: CSARGAYEQYF. The DNA for the CDR3 is TGCAGTGCTCGGGGTGCCTACGAGCAGTACTTC.

The rearrangement links TRBV4-3 to TRBJ2-7; 10 positions agree with TRBD1. Germline values: CDR1 LGHNA, CDR2 YSLEER. The junction had 9 bases not matched to a gene; V was cut back by 4 bases and J by 6 bases. The CDR3 runs to 15 residues. CDR3 nucleotide sequence: TGCGCCAGCAGCCCCTTCCCGGGACAGGGGAGCGAGCAGTACTTC. This gives the protein CASSPFPGQGSEQYF.

The chain combines TRBV7-9 with TRBJ1-1; TRBD1 is a possible D gene (5 bases). CDR3 length equals 13 residues. V lost 8 bases, J lost 5 bases, and 15 bases lay in between. Germline loops: CDR1 SEHNR, CDR2 FQNEAQ (reference sequence). The CDR3 DNA reads as TGTGCCAGCCGCGGGACTGGGGCGACTGAAGCTTTCTTT. It specifies CASRGTGATEAFF.

The chain combines TRBV5-5 with TRBJ1-3; a possible D gene is TRBD1 (5 bases). Germline CDR1 reads SGHKS; CDR2 reads YYEKEE (reference sequence). The CDR3 consists of 14 residues. Trimming left V 3 bases short and J 2 bases short, with 9 bases between. DNA for the CDR3: TGTGCCAGCAGCTCGGGGGGGACTGGAAACACCATATATTTT. Translating it yields CASSSGGTGNTIYF. The variable domain in full, completed from reference TRBV5-5 and TRBJ1-3, reads DAGVTQSPTHLIKTRGQQVTLRCSPISGHKSVSWYQQVLGQGPQFIFQYYEKEERGRGNFPDRFSARQFPNYSSELNVNALLLGDSALYLCASSSGGTGNTIYFGEGSWLTVV.

V usage is TRBV6-6 and J usage is TRBJ2-3, with D possibly matching TRBD1 (6 bases). The CDR3 is made up of 16 amino acids. Trimming left V 0 bases short and J 7 bases short, with 17 bases between. Germline V gene data show CDR1 as MNHNY and CDR2 as SVGAGI (reference sequence). The DNA of the CDR3 is TGTGCCAGCAGTTACTCGAGGCCAGGGGCGGAACATACGCAGTATTTT. Its protein product is CASSYSRPGAEHTQYF.

This clone was found a few times. The chain recombines TRBV7-9 with TRBJ1-2; D gene unclear. This CDR3 contains 13 residues. Germline values: CDR1 SEHNR, CDR2 FQNEAQ (reference sequence). Trimming took 5 bases from V and 2 from J, leaving 9 bases between them. DNA for the CDR3: TGTGCCAGCAGCGCCCGGGAGAACTATGGCTACACCTTC. Its protein is CASSARENYGYTF.

This clone came up once. The rearrangement joins TRBV19 to TRBJ1-1; a weak D match, TRBD1 (5 bases). The CDR3 length is 14 residues. Trimming removed 6 bases at V and 4 bases at J, with 15 bases between. Germline V gene lookup returns CDR1 LNHDA and CDR2 SQIVND (reference sequence). The CDR3 reads CASSYRGTVTEAFF. CDR3 in DNA: TGTGCCAGTAGCTATCGGGGGACGGTCACTGAAGCTTTCTTT.

The chain uses TRBV27 and TRBJ2-1; 10 bases are a match to TRBD1. CDR1 is MNHEY and CDR2 is SMNVEV in the germline V gene (reference sequence). V was clipped by 6 bases and J by 6 bases; unmatched bases: 8. The CDR3 loop spans 15 amino acids. As DNA, the CDR3 is TGTGCCAGCAGACACCGGGACAGGGGCCTCAATGAGCAGTTCTTC. As protein: CASRHRDRGLNEQFF.

In this sample, this clone turned up once. The J gene is TRBJ2-2, the V gene TRBV9; TRBD2 agrees at 15 bases. CDR3 size: 19 residues. Looked up from germline, CDR1 is SGDLS and CDR2 is YYNGEE. The ends lost 2 bases at V and 5 bases at J; junction bases unmatched: 10. The CDR3 DNA reads TGTGCCAGCAGCGTTGACGATGGGACTAGCGGGGGGTTGACCGGGGAGCTGTTTTTT. Translation gives CASSVDDGTSGGLTGELFF.

The chain recombines TRBV6-5 with TRBJ1-2; weak D call: TRBD1 (6 bases). Per the germline V gene, CDR1 is MNHEY and CDR2 is SVGAGI. The CDR3 totals 14 residues. The V gene lost 6 bases and the J gene lost 8 bases, with 19 bases spanning the gap. The CDR3 coding sequence is TGTGCCAGCAGACCTACCCGGGACACCTACGGCTACACCTTC. It is translated as CASRPTRDTYGYTF.

The chain links TRBV6-5 to TRBJ1-2; 7 bases match TRBD1. This CDR3 has 15 residues. The ends lost 0 bases at V and 2 bases at J; junction bases unmatched: 3. CDR1 and CDR2 from the germline V gene are MNHEY and SVGAGI. CDR3 amino acids: CASSYSGQPNYGYTF. The CDR3 region has the DNA TGTGCCAGCAGTTACTCGGGACAGCCGAACTATGGCTACACCTTC.

The gene calls are TRBV2 and TRBJ1-5; the D is unclear. The V end was cut by 4 bases, the J end by 0 bases, with 10 bases between. The CDR3 is 15 residues long. Germline lookup yields CDR1 SNHLY and CDR2 FYNNEI. The DNA for the CDR3 is TGTGCCAGCAGTGTGGGAGCTCATAGCAATCAGCCCCAGCATTTT. This translates into CASSVGAHSNQPQHF.

The J gene is TRBJ2-3, the V gene TRBV4-1, with 8 bases aligning to TRBD2. CDR1 and CDR2 from the germline V gene are MGHRA and YSYEKL. Trimming removed 1 base from V and 5 bases from J; junction bases left unmatched: 8. This CDR3 region has 16 residues. The DNA for the CDR3 is TGCGCCAGCAGCCAAGCTCTTAGGAGCGGGGGAGATACGCAGTATTTT. Its translation: CASSQALRSGGDTQYF.

This chain links TRBV3-1 (or the pseudogene TRBV3-2) with TRBJ2-3; the match to TRBD1 covers 10 bases. The V and J ends lost 2 bases and 5 bases, in that order; junction bases with no gene match: 4. CDR3 length: 15 residues. Germline CDR1 LGHDT, CDR2 YNNKEL (reference sequence). The CDR3 DNA reads TGTGCCAGCAGCCAACGGACAGGGGGTAGAGATACGCAGTATTTT. Translation gives CASSQRTGGRDTQYF.

This CDR3 is CASSYGGSGELFF. In DNA, the CDR3 is TGTGCCAGCAGTTACGGCGGGTCCGGGGAGCTGTTTTTT. V and J are TRBV6-5 and TRBJ2-2; tentatively, D is TRBD2 (5 bases). This CDR3 region has 13 residues. The germline CDR1 and CDR2 sequences are MNHEY and SVGAGI. The V end lost 2 bases, the J end lost 6 bases, and 7 bases lay between the germline ends.

The V gene is TRBV3-1 (or the pseudogene TRBV3-2), the J gene TRBJ2-7; 8 positions agree with TRBD1. V dropped 5 bases and J dropped 3; count of bases not matched to a gene: 3. The CDR3 length is 13 residues. CDR1 LGHDT and CDR2 YNNKEL come from the germline V gene (reference sequence). CDR3 loop: CASSYDRGYEQYF. The CDR3 bases are TGTGCCAGCAGCTACGACAGGGGCTACGAGCAGTACTTC.

This clone came up once. The gene calls are TRBV7-2 and TRBJ1-5; no clear D gene. Germline CDR1 reads SGHTA; CDR2 reads FQGNSA. Deletions cut 4 bases from V and 0 bases from J, with 7 bases between. The CDR3 spans 14 residues. As DNA, the CDR3 is TGTGCCAGCAGCTCCTCCTCTAGCAATCAGCCCCAGCATTTT. Amino acids: CASSSSSSNQPQHF.

V and J are TRBV4-1 and TRBJ1-6, with unresolved D. V gave up 1 base and J gave up 4 bases, with 8 bases separating them. Germline assignment: CDR1 MGHRA and CDR2 YSYEKL. The CDR3 is 15 amino acids. The CDR3 DNA sequence: TGCGCCAGCAGCCAAGCGACGACATATAATTCACCCCTCCACTTT. Translating it yields CASSQATTYNSPLHF.

A few counts support this clone. This CDR3 is CATSRVLGQGSEQFF. The DNA for the CDR3 is TGTGCCACCAGCAGAGTCCTGGGACAGGGGAGTGAGCAGTTCTTC. This chain joins TRBV15 and TRBJ2-1; TRBD1 agrees at 10 bases. CDR1 and CDR2 (germline): LNHNV, YYDKDF (reference sequence). J gave up 9 bases and V 1 base, and 6 bases lay outside the gene matches. CDR3 length equals 15 residues.

This rearrangement joins TRBV10-3 to TRBJ1-3; D gene ambiguous. The germline gives CDR1 ENHRY, CDR2 SYGVKD. V was shortened by 7 bases and J by 0 bases, with 10 bases between the two germline ends. This CDR3 has 14 residues. CDR3 DNA: TGTGCCATCACCCCCGAGCCCTCTGGAAACACCATATATTTT. It specifies CAITPEPSGNTIYF.

V usage is TRBV11-2 and J usage is TRBJ2-5; no definite D call. The V end was cut by 5 bases, the J end by 4 bases, with 8 bases between. The CDR3 runs to 12 residues. The germline V gene encodes CDR1 SGHAT and CDR2 FQNNGV. CDR3 in amino acids: CASSRERETQYF. The CDR3 DNA sequence: TGTGCCAGCAGCCGAGAGCGAGAGACCCAGTACTTC.

This clone was recorded only once. J is TRBJ2-2 and V is TRBV19; no reliable D call. V was shortened by 5 bases and J by 7 bases, with 11 bases between the two germline ends. There are 13 residues in the CDR3. Germline lookup yields CDR1 LNHDA and CDR2 SQIVND (reference sequence). The CDR3 DNA follows: TGTGCCAGTAGTTCTATCAATGGCGGGGAGCTGTTTTTT. As protein: CASSSINGGELFF. The whole variable domain, filled in from reference TRBV19 and TRBJ2-2, reads DGGITQSPKYLFRKEGQNVTLSCEQNLNHDAMYWYRQDPGQGLRLIYYSQIVNDFQKGDIAEGYSVSREKKESFPLTVTSAQKNPTAFYLCASSSINGGELFFGEGSRLTVL.

This clone was recorded a few times. The chain couples TRBV7-8 to TRBJ1-3; 7 bases are shared with TRBD1. J gave up 9 bases and V 5 bases, and 19 bases lay outside the gene matches. The CDR3 length is 17 residues. Germline-derived CDR1 and CDR2 are SGHVS and FQNEAQ. The CDR3 DNA follows: TGTGCCAGCAGCCTTCAGTTCGACAGGGAGGACTGCAGCACCATATATTTT. This encodes CASSLQFDREDCSTIYF.

This chain links TRBV6-2 or TRBV6-3 with TRBJ1-4, with TRBD1 as a possible D gene (5 bases). V dropped 2 bases and J dropped 1 base, with 11 bases sitting between them. The CDR3 is 16 amino acids. Germline V gene lookup returns CDR1 MNHEY and CDR2 SVGEGT. The chain's CDR3 is CASSYPQGGTNEKLFF. In nucleotides, the CDR3 is TGTGCCAGCAGTTACCCGCAGGGTGGAACTAATGAAAAACTGTTTTTT.

The rearrangement uses TRBV12-3 or TRBV12-4 and TRBJ1-2; possible D gene TRBD1, 6 bases. The CDR3 extends over 13 amino acids. V gave up 2 bases and J gave up 3 bases, with 7 bases separating them. CDR3 DNA sequence: TGTGCCAGCAGTTTACGGACAGACTATGGCTACACCTTC. Translated, it gives CASSLRTDYGYTF.

This clone occurred a few times. The gene calls are TRBV6-5 and TRBJ1-5; a weak D match, TRBD1 (5 bases). The germline V gene has CDR1 MNHEY and CDR2 SVGAGI. The V gene lost 6 bases and the J gene lost 5 bases, with 11 bases spanning the gap. CDR3 size: 13 residues. This CDR3 reads CASRLGGDQPQHF. DNA of the CDR3: TGTGCCAGCAGGTTGGGGGGAGATCAGCCCCAGCATTTT.

This clone was detected only once. Other DNA variants within this sample encode the same CDR3. In nucleotides, the CDR3 is TGTGCCAGCAGTTACTCTGGCGGGACAGGGATCTACGAGCAGTACTTC. Protein sequence: CASSYSGGTGIYEQYF. V usage is TRBV6-5 and J usage is TRBJ2-7, with 9 bases aligning to TRBD1. Germline V gene data show CDR1 as MNHEY and CDR2 as SVGAGI. This CDR3 contains 16 residues. V lost 0 bases and J lost 3; bases outside the gene matches: 6.

J is TRBJ1-3 and V is TRBV1. TRBV1 is a pseudogene segment. The CDR3 runs to 20 residues. CDR3 sequence: CTSSQSCIPRLSGSGNTIYF. The CDR3 bases are TGCACCAGCAGCCAAAGTTGCATCCCAAGGTTGTCGGGCTCTGGAAACACCATATATTTT.